This T cell receptor (beta chain) was recorded in a study of blood T cell repertoires in COVID-19. Background on the study: COVID-19 samples from acute and convalescent phases originated in the United States, Italy and Spain. T cells, B-cell-depleted T cells, or PBMCs supplied cDNA or gDNA.

Authors' analysis steps: Researchers report that nucleated cell counts were estimated from reference gene primer amplification. Produced via immunoSEQ multiplex PCR; TCRdb's table is partial and in-frame only. V and J calls and clone size are as listed in that table; D and trimming were resolved from the DNA. The table includes roughly 60,000 clones, 88% detected once. V lost 2 bases, J lost 6 bases, and 7 bases stayed unmatched. This CDR3 has 15 residues. Germline assignment: CDR1 PRHDT and CDR2 FYEKMQ (reference sequence). The sequenced material came from peripheral blood. The gene calls are TRBV13 and TRBJ2-4; the match to TRBD2 covers 7 bases. This receptor was identified in a man aged 60 to 69 with active COVID-19. CDR3 nucleotide sequence: TGTGCCAGCAGCTTACTGGCGGGGGAGGGAAACATTCAGTACTTC. Translated: CASSLLAGEGNIQYF. The full variable domain, completed using reference TRBV13 and TRBJ2-4, is AAGVIQSPRHLIKEKRETATLKCYPIPRHDTVYWYQQGPGQDPQFLISFYEKMQSDKGSIPDRFSAQQFSDYHSELNMSSLELGDSALYFCASSLLAGEGNIQYFGAGTRLSVL.